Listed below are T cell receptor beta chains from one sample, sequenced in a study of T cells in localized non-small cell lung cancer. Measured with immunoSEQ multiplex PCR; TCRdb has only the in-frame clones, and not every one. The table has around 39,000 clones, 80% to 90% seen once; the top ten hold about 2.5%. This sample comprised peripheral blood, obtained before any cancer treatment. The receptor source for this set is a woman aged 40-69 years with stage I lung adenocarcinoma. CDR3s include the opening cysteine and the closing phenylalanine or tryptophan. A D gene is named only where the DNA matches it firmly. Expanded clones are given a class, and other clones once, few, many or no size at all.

CDR3: CASSSGQPGGETQYF
DNA: TGTGCCAGCAGCTCCGGGCAGCCAGGGGGAGAGACCCAGTACTTC
length: 15
size: -
J: TRBJ2-5
D: TRBD1
V: TRBV7-2

CDR3: CASSHGGGTEAFF
DNA: TGTGCCAGTAGTCACGGGGGGGGAACTGAAGCTTTCTTT
length: 13
size: -
J: TRBJ1-1
D: -
V: TRBV19

CDR3: CASSESRVRVNTEAFF
DNA: TGTGCCAGCAGTGAATCACGGGTCAGGGTGAACACTGAAGCTTTCTTT
length: 16
size: -
J: TRBJ1-1
D: -
V: TRBV6-1

CDR3: CASSVGDGNSPLHF
DNA: TGTGCCAGCAGCGTAGGTGACGGGAATTCACCCCTCCACTTT
length: 14
size: -
J: TRBJ1-6
D: -
V: TRBV9

CDR3: CAVSDRAGANVLTF
DNA: TGTGCCGTTTCGGACAGGGCCGGGGCCAACGTCCTGACTTTC
length: 14
size: -
J: TRBJ2-6
D: TRBD1
V: TRBV19

CDR3: CASSLYGKWGTYNEQFF
DNA: TGTGCCAGCAGCTTGTACGGTAAGTGGGGAACCTACAATGAGCAGTTCTTC
length: 17
size: -
J: TRBJ2-1
D: -
V: TRBV7-3

CDR3: CASSGAGANVLTF
DNA: TGTGCCAGCAGTGGGGCTGGGGCCAACGTCCTGACTTTC
length: 13
size: -
J: TRBJ2-6
D: -
V: TRBV27

CDR3: CASRATGEYEQYF
DNA: TGTGCCAGCAGAGCGACAGGGGAGTACGAGCAGTACTTC
length: 13
size: -
J: TRBJ2-7
D: TRBD1
V: TRBV27

CDR3: CASSVLGGREQFF
DNA: TGTGCCAGCAGTGTGCTAGGCGGTCGTGAGCAGTTCTTC
length: 13
size: few
J: TRBJ2-1
D: -
V: TRBV2

CDR3: CASSVTPVLGRNTEAFF
DNA: TGTGCCAGCTCAGTTACGCCGGTACTTGGGAGGAACACTGAAGCTTTCTTT
length: 17
size: once
J: TRBJ1-1
D: -
V: TRBV18

CDR3: CASSLAPQGGNEKLFF
DNA: TGTGCCAGCAGCTTAGCCCCTCAGGGGGGGAATGAAAAACTGTTTTTT
length: 16
size: -
J: TRBJ1-4
D: TRBD1
V: TRBV7-8

CDR3: CASSQERLRATDYNEQFF
DNA: TGTGCCAGCAGCCAAGAAAGACTGAGAGCGACCGATTACAATGAGCAGTTCTTC
length: 18
size: -
J: TRBJ2-1
D: -
V: TRBV4-2

CDR3: CASSQGVGMDYGYTF
DNA: TGCGCCAGCAGCCAAGGGGTGGGTATGGACTATGGCTACACCTTC
length: 15
size: -
J: TRBJ1-2
D: -
V: TRBV4-1

CDR3: CASSLDVLALDTQYF
DNA: TGTGCCAGCAGCTTAGATGTCCTAGCGTTGGATACGCAGTATTTT
length: 15
size: -
J: TRBJ2-3
D: -
V: TRBV7-2

CDR3: CASRLAGVGEETQYF
DNA: TGTGCCAGCAGGCTAGCGGGAGTAGGCGAAGAGACCCAGTACTTC
length: 15
size: -
J: TRBJ2-5
D: TRBD2
V: TRBV2

CDR3: CASSLLSPGGGNTIYF
DNA: TGTGCCAGCAGTTTATTGTCCCCAGGGGGAGGAAACACCATATATTTT
length: 16
size: -
J: TRBJ1-3
D: TRBD1
V: TRBV28